These 15 T cell receptor beta chains were sequenced from one sample in a study of blood T cell repertoires in COVID-19. Some clones are missing from TCRdb's copy, which holds only in-frame ones; the method was immunoSEQ multiplex PCR. The sample carries under 200,000 clones, 65% to 85% recorded once. The sequencing input was peripheral blood. The source of these receptors is a human donor with acute or convalescent COVID-19. The donor label of this sample is uncertain.

The gene calls are TRBV30 and TRBJ2-5, with 7 bases that match TRBD2. Germline V gene data show CDR1 as GTSNPN and CDR2 as SVGIG (reference sequence). V was clipped by 1 base and J by 3 bases; unmatched bases: 2. The CDR3 covers 13 residues. CDR3 protein: CAWSGLAEETQYF. For the CDR3, the DNA is TGTGCCTGGAGTGGCCTAGCGGAAGAGACCCAGTACTTC.

This rearrangement joins TRBV7-9 to TRBJ2-5, with 7 positions matching TRBD2. The V gene end was trimmed by 0 bases and the J gene end by 4 bases; junction bases not matched to a gene: 5. The CDR3 spans 15 residues. Germline assignment: CDR1 SEHNR and CDR2 FQNEAQ (reference sequence). CDR3 residues: CASSLAISSGETQYF. DNA for the CDR3: TGTGCCAGCAGCTTAGCGATTTCTAGCGGAGAGACCCAGTACTTC.

This rearrangement joins TRBV19 to TRBJ2-5; 16 bases fit TRBD2. CDR1 LNHDA and CDR2 SQIVND come from the germline V gene (reference sequence). The CDR3 extends over 18 amino acids. After removal of 7 bases from V and 2 bases from J, the junction contained 10 bases not matched to a gene. CDR3 residues: CASNPRGLAGGHQETQYF. CDR3 bases: TGTGCCAGTAACCCGCGGGGACTAGCGGGGGGGCATCAAGAGACCCAGTACTTC.

This clone has a single count. J is TRBJ2-2 and V is TRBV6-5, with D possibly matching TRBD2 (6 bases). Looked up from germline, CDR1 is MNHEY and CDR2 is SVGAGI. V lost 6 bases and J 1 base, leaving 9 bases between the germline ends. This CDR3 has 14 amino acids. The DNA of the CDR3 is TGTGCCAGCAGATGGGGGGAGAACACCGGGGAGCTGTTTTTT. Amino acid sequence: CASRWGENTGELFF.

This clone was counted a few times. The J gene is TRBJ2-2, the V gene TRBV7-3; D might be TRBD1 (8 bases). The CDR3 consists of 15 residues. The ends were cut back, 2 bases at V and 6 bases at J, with 13 bases in the middle. Germline assignment: CDR1 SGHTA and CDR2 FQGTGA. The CDR3 loop reads CASSLHRGRAGELFF. The DNA for the CDR3 is TGTGCCAGCAGCTTACACAGGGGGAGGGCCGGGGAGCTGTTTTTT.

This clone was seen only a few times. J is TRBJ1-6 and V is TRBV28; unclear D gene. The V end lost 4 bases, the J end lost 2 bases, and 12 bases lay between the germline ends. The CDR3 is 16 amino acids. The germline V gene encodes CDR1 MDHEN and CDR2 SYDVKM. The CDR3 reads CASSSPRRAYNSPLHF. As DNA, the CDR3 is TGTGCCAGCAGTTCCCCTCGGCGGGCCTATAATTCACCCCTCCACTTT.

This rearrangement joins TRBV30 to TRBJ2-7, with TRBD2 matching over 13 bases. Per germline, CDR1 GTSNPN and CDR2 SVGIG (reference sequence). V trimming: 3 bases; J trimming: 6 bases; junction bases outside the gene matches: 5. The CDR3 is made up of 14 amino acids. The CDR3 loop is CAWRSWTSGSEQYF. The DNA of the CDR3 is TGTGCCTGGAGATCATGGACTAGCGGGAGCGAGCAGTACTTC.

This clone was found once. The rearrangement links TRBV2 to TRBJ2-1; tentative D call: TRBD2 (5 bases). Germline V gives CDR1 SNHLY, CDR2 FYNNEI. This CDR3 has 14 amino acids. Trimming stripped 5 bases from V and 5 bases from J, with 13 bases between. Written as DNA, the CDR3 is TGTGCCAGCAGTCCGGAGGCCTGGGACAATGAGCAGTTCTTC. Translated: CASSPEAWDNEQFF.

This chain joins TRBV29-1 and TRBJ2-6; possibly TRBD1 for D (5 bases). Germline CDR1 is SQVTM and CDR2 is ANQGSEA. Trimming took 6 bases from V and 0 from J, leaving 30 bases between them. CDR3 length: 21 residues. The CDR3: CSVGDGAHLQGRVSGANVLTF. CDR3 DNA sequence: TGCAGCGTCGGAGACGGCGCGCATCTCCAGGGAAGGGTCTCTGGGGCCAACGTCCTGACTTTC.

This clone has just one count. The V gene is TRBV25-1, the J gene TRBJ1-1; D is unresolved. Trimming stripped 1 base from V and 10 bases from J, with 16 bases between. Germline V lookup: CDR1 MGHDK, CDR2 SYGVNS. The CDR3 spans 14 residues. The CDR3 loop is CASSEFRAGSGAFF. The CDR3 DNA reads as TGTGCCAGCAGTGAATTCAGAGCCGGGAGTGGAGCTTTCTTT.

The genes are TRBV5-1 and TRBJ2-1; possibly TRBD2 for D (6 bases). Germline V CDR1 and CDR2: SGHRS, YFSETQ. Trimming took off 5 bases at V and 1 base at J, with 13 bases between the two ends. The CDR3 has 15 residues. The CDR3 loop reads CASSTAAGSYNEQFF. CDR3 bases: TGCGCCAGCAGTACCGCCGCGGGATCCTACAATGAGCAGTTCTTC.

The chain links TRBV30 to TRBJ2-1; 8 bases align to TRBD2. The CDR3 length is 14 residues. The V gene's germline CDR1 is GTSNPN and CDR2 SVGIG (reference sequence). The junction had 6 bases not matched to a gene; V was cut back by 6 bases and J by 2 bases. The DNA of the CDR3 is TGTGCCTGCGCCGGGGGGGCCGCCTACAATGAGCAGTTCTTC. It encodes CACAGGAAYNEQFF.

CDR3 amino acids: CASSQDVGTGNNEQFF. The DNA of the CDR3 is TGTGCCAGCAGCCAAGATGTGGGAACAGGGAACAATGAGCAGTTCTTC. The chain couples TRBV14 to TRBJ2-1; a possible D gene is TRBD1 (6 bases). The germline V gene has CDR1 SGHDN and CDR2 FVKESK. Trimming shortened V by 0 bases and J by 5 bases, and 14 bases separated the two germline ends. This CDR3 is built from 16 residues.

The chain has TRBV19 and TRBJ2-7; 8 bases are shared with TRBD1. Germline CDR1 and CDR2: LNHDA and SQIVND (reference sequence). This CDR3 contains 12 residues. The V gene end was trimmed by 6 bases and the J gene end by 12 bases; junction bases not matched to a gene: 10. CDR3 DNA: TGTGCCAGTAGCCCCATTGGGGACAGGAGGTACTTC. This gives the protein CASSPIGDRRYF.

This chain connects TRBV28 to TRBJ1-3; possible D gene TRBD1, 5 bases. The V gene's germline CDR1 is MDHEN and CDR2 SYDVKM. The CDR3 is made up of 16 amino acids. V was clipped by 3 bases and J by 1 base, with 13 bases between them. CDR3 bases: TGTGCCAGCAGTTTGGTTGCAGGGATATCTGGAAACACCATATATTTT. It specifies CASSLVAGISGNTIYF.